The 3 T cell receptor beta chains below come from one sample, sequenced in a study of T cells in women clearing cervical HPV infection. Here immunoSEQ multiplex PCR was the method, and the copy in TCRdb shows in-frame clones only, minus some. The clone table shows some 39,000 clones, with the ten largest holding 3.7%. The sequenced material came from blood buffy coat. The receptors were gathered from a woman between 18 and 70 years old with a cervical HPV16 infection that either progressed to CIN3+ or cleared (not recorded which).

The CDR3 bases that were read are TGTGCCAGCAGGGTCTCGGTTAGCTCCTACAATGAG. It translates to CASRVSVSSYNE. The CDR3, in full, reads CASRVSVSSYNEQFF. V gene TRBV27 combines with J gene TRBJ2-1; D is uncertain. The read gets to within 3 residues of the CDR3 end, and the germline J gene fills in the rest. CDR3 size: 15 residues. Per the germline V gene, CDR1 is MNHEY and CDR2 is SMNVEV (reference sequence). V lost 6 bases, J lost 0 bases, and 12 bases lay in between.

On this clone itself: The CDR3 end lies 3 residues beyond the end of the read and is filled in from the germline J gene. The chain combines TRBV6-4 with TRBJ2-1, with D maybe TRBD1 (6 bases). The CDR3 is 14 residues long. The V gene lost 6 bases and the J gene lost 8 bases, with 17 bases spanning the gap. Germline V CDR1 and CDR2: MRHNA, SNTAGT. CDR3 amino acids: CASSAQGVSDEQFF. The sequenced CDR3 bases are TGTGCCAGCAGCGCACAGGGCGTTTCGGATGAG.

With regard to this clone: The missing CDR3 end, 3 residues past where the read stops, is filled in from the germline J gene. The chain couples TRBV6-2 or TRBV6-3 to TRBJ2-1; 11 nucleotides match TRBD1. Germline V CDR1 and CDR2: MNHEY, SVGEGT. This CDR3 is built from 16 residues. V was pared by 5 bases and J by 3 bases, with 6 bases of the junction left unmatched. CDR3 protein: CASSEGDRGFYNEQFF. The CDR3 DNA, read in part, is TGTGCCAGCAGTGAGGGGGACAGGGGGTTCTACAATGAG.